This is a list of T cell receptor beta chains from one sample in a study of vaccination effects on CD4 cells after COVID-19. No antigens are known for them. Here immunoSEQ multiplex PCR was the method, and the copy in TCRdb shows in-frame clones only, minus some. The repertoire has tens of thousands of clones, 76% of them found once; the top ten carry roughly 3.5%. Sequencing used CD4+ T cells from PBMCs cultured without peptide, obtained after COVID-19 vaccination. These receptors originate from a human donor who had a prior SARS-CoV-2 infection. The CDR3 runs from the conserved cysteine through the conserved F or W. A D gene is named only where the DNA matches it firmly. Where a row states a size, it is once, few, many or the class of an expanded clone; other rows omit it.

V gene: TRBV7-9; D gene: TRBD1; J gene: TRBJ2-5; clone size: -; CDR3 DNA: TGTGCCAGCAGCTTAACAGGGGTGACCCAGTACTTC; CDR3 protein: CASSLTGVTQYF
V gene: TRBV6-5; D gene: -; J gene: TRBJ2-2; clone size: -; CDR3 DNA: TGTGCCAGCAGTTACTCTCGACAGTACACCGGGGAGCTGTTTTTT; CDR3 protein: CASSYSRQYTGELFF
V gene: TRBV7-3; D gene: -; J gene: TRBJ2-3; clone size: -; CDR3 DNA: TGTGCCAGCAGCCGGACCTCGCGCACAGATACGCAGTATTTT; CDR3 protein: CASSRTSRTDTQYF
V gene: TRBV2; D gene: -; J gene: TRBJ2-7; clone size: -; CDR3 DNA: TGTGCCAGCAGTGAAAGGGACGGCGAAACGTACGAGCAGTACTTC; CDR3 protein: CASSERDGETYEQYF
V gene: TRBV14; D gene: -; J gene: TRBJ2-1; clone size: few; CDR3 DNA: TGTGCCAGCAGCCCCGGGGTATGGAATGAGCAGTTCTTC; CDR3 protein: CASSPGVWNEQFF
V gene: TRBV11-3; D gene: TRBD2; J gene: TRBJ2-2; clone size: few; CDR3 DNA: TGTGCCAGCAGCTTAGCGAGGTCGGGCGGGAGTAACACCGGGGAGCTGTTTTTT; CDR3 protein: CASSLARSGGSNTGELFF
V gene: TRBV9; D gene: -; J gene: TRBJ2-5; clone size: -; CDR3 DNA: TGTGCCAGCAGCAGTAGTAGCGGAGGGGACCAAGAGACCCAGTACTTC; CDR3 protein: CASSSSSGGDQETQYF
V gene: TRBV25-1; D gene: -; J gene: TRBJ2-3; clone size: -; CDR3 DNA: TGTGCCAGCAGTGAATTTCGGATTTCCCCAGATACGCAGTATTTT; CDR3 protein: CASSEFRISPDTQYF
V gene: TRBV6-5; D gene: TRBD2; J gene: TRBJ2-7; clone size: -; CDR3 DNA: TGTGCCAGCAGTTACTCCCTAGCTAGCGGGAGCCACGAGCAGTACTTC; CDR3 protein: CASSYSLASGSHEQYF
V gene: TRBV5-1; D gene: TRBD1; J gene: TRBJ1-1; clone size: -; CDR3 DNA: TGCGCCAGCAGCCCGGGACAGATCGTCGATGAAGCTTTCTTT; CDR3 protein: CASSPGQIVDEAFF
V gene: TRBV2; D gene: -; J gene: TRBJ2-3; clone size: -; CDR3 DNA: TGTGCCAGCAGTTATCCGGGGGATACGCAGTATTTT; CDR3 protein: CASSYPGDTQYF
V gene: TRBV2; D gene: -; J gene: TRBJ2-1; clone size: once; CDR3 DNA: TGTGCCAGCAGTGAGGCTTCTGAGCAGTTCTTC; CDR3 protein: CASSEASEQFF
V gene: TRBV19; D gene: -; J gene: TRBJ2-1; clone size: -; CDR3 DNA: TGTGCCAGTAGTACAAGGGGGGGATACGACAGGGTGTCGGATGAGCAGTTCTTC; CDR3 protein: CASSTRGGYDRVSDEQFF
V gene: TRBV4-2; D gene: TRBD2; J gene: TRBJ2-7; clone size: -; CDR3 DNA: TGTGCCAGCAGCCAACGACTAGCGGGGCCCTACGAGCAGTACTTC; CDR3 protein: CASSQRLAGPYEQYF
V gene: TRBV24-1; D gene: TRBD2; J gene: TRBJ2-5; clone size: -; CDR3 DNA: TGTGCCACCAGTGATACTAGCGGGAGCCAGGAGACCCAGTACTTC; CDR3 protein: CATSDTSGSQETQYF
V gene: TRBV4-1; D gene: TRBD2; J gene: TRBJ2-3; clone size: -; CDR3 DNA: TGCGCCAGCAGCCAAGAAACGGGGGGGAACACAGATACGCAGTATTTT; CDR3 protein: CASSQETGGNTDTQYF